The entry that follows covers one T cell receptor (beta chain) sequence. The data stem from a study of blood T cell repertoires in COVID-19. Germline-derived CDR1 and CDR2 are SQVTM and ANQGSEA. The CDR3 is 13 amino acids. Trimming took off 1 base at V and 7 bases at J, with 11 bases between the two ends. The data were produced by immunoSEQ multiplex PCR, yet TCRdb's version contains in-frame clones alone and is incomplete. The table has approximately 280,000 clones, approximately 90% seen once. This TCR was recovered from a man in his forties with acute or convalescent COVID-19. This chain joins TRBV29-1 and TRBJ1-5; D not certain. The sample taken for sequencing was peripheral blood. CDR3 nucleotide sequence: TGCAGCGTTGAAGGAGAGGGTGGCCAGCCCCAGCATTTT. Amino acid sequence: CSVEGEGGQPQHF.